These 7 T cell receptor beta chains were sequenced from one sample in a study of shared clonotypes between healthy human individuals (dated by TCRdb to 2019 to 2021). Libraries were made using the immunoSEQ multiplex PCR assay. Not all clones reach the TCRdb copy of this immuneACCESS table, which keeps in-frame sequences only. Checked studies attribute under half of the gap to unresolved V genes and leave the rest unexplained. Counted in this sample were some 490,000 clones; about 72% of them appeared once. The ten largest clones capture approximately 12% of the sample. The specimen was PBMCs. The receptors stem from a woman in her forties in good health. Some clones in this sample may be carry-over from other donors' samples.

V and J are TRBV6-5 and TRBJ1-3, with a weak D call TRBD1 (5 bases). The CDR3 totals 14 residues. Per the germline V gene, CDR1 is MNHEY and CDR2 is SVGAGI. The germline V and J ends were trimmed by 2 bases and 3 bases, with 8 bases remaining between them. CDR3 amino acids: CASSYGGDGNTIYF. The CDR3 bases are TGTGCCAGCAGTTACGGAGGGGATGGAAACACCATATATTTT.

The gene calls are TRBV7-2 and TRBJ1-3, with D maybe TRBD1 (5 bases). Trimming removed 4 bases from V and 0 bases from J, with 10 bases in between. The length of the CDR3 is 15 residues. Germline V gene lookup returns CDR1 SGHTA and CDR2 FQGNSA. This CDR3 is CASSSDRSSGNTIYF. For the CDR3, the DNA is TGTGCCAGCAGCTCCGACAGAAGCTCTGGAAACACCATATATTTT.

V is TRBV18 and J is TRBJ2-1, with 11 bases lining up with TRBD2. V gave up 3 bases and J gave up 9 bases; unmatched junction bases: 4. This CDR3 contains 14 residues. Looked up from germline, CDR1 is KGHSH and CDR2 is LQKENI. CDR3 DNA sequence: TGTGCCAGCTCACCGGCCGGACTAGCGGGTGAGCAGTTCTTC. It specifies CASSPAGLAGEQFF.

The chain couples TRBV6-6 to TRBJ1-6; D is ambiguous. Trimming pared 4 bases from V and 9 bases from J, leaving 16 bases between. Germline values: CDR1 MNHNY, CDR2 SVGAGI (reference sequence). The CDR3 extends over 15 amino acids. Here the CDR3 DNA reads TGTGCCAGCAGTTCCTTGCGGAAAGAAACTTCACCCCTCCACTTT. It specifies CASSSLRKETSPLHF.

This clone has ten or more counts. V is TRBV7-6 and J is TRBJ2-5; D not certain. V was trimmed by 1 base and J by 2 bases, leaving 8 bases between them. This CDR3 comprises 14 residues. In germline, CDR1 is SGHVS, CDR2 FNYEAQ. The CDR3 DNA follows: TGTGCCAGCAGCTTAGGGCAGGTTCAAGAGACCCAGTACTTC. It translates to CASSLGQVQETQYF.

This chain uses TRBV5-1 with TRBJ1-1; no clear D. Trimming removed 0 bases at V and 8 bases at J, with 11 bases between. From germline, CDR1 is SGHRS and CDR2 YFSETQ. This CDR3 has 13 residues. CDR3 DNA: TGCGCCAGCAGCTTGGTGTTCTCTGAGGAAGCTTTCTTT. It translates to CASSLVFSEEAFF.

The rearrangement joins TRBV9 to TRBJ1-3, with a weak D call TRBD1 (6 bases). The ends were cut back, 4 bases at V and 4 bases at J, with 15 bases in the middle. Germline assignment: CDR1 SGDLS and CDR2 YYNGEE. The CDR3 runs to 15 residues. CDR3 DNA sequence: TGTGCCAGCAGCCCAAGGGGGGATTGGGGAAACACCATATATTTT. It codes for CASSPRGDWGNTIYF.